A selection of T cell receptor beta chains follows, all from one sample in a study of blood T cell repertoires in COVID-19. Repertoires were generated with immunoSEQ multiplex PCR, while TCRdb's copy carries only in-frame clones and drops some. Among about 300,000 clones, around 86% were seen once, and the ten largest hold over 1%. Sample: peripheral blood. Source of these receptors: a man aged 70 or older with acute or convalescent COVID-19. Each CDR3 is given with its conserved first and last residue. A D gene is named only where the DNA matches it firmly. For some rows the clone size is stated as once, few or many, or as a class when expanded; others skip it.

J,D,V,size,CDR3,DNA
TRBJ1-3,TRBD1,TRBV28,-,CASRQTGSGNTIYF,TGTGCCAGCAGACAGACAGGGTCTGGAAACACCATATATTTT
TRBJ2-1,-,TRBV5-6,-,CASSSTLAYTYNEQFF,TGTGCCAGCAGCTCGACCCTAGCGTATACCTACAATGAGCAGTTCTTC
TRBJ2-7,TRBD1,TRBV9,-,CASSVGGQAYEQYF,TGTGCCAGCAGCGTAGGGGGACAGGCCTACGAGCAGTACTTC
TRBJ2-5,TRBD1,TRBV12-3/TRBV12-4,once,CASSLGQKETQYF,TGTGCCAGCAGTTTGGGACAGAAAGAGACCCAGTACTTC
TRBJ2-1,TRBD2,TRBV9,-,CASSVEISGNEQFF,TGTGCCAGCAGCGTAGAGATTAGCGGGAATGAGCAGTTCTTC
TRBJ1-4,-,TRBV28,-,CASSRGGNEKLFF,TGTGCCAGCAGTCGAGGTGGGAATGAAAAACTGTTTTTT
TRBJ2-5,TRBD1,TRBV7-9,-,CASSLRTGSGETQYF,TGTGCCAGCAGCTTAAGGACAGGGTCAGGGGAGACCCAGTACTTC
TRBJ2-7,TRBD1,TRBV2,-,CASTQDRTLSYEQYF,TGTGCCAGCACCCAGGACAGGACCCTTTCCTACGAGCAGTACTTC
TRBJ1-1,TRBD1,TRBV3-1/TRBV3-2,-,CASSHGQVMNTEAFF,TGTGCCAGCAGCCACGGACAGGTAATGAACACTGAAGCTTTCTTT
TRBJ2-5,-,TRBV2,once,CASTQGETQYF,TGTGCCAGCACCCAGGGGGAGACCCAGTACTTC
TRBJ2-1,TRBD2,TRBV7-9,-,CASSFGLAGYNEQFF,TGTGCCAGCAGCTTTGGACTAGCCGGCTACAATGAGCAGTTCTTC
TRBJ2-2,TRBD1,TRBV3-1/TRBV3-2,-,CASSQGVQGGTGELFF,TGTGCCAGCAGCCAAGGTGTACAGGGGGGAACCGGGGAGCTGTTTTTT
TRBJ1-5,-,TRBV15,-,CATSRGQAGIGNQPQHF,TGTGCCACCAGCAGAGGGCAGGCAGGAATCGGCAATCAGCCCCAGCATTTT
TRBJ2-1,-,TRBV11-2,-,CASSSEISLGYNEQFF,TGTGCCAGCAGCTCTGAAATAAGCCTAGGATACAATGAGCAGTTCTTC
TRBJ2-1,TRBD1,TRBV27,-,CASRAGTGGYNEQFF,TGTGCCAGCAGGGCGGGGACAGGGGGCTACAATGAGCAGTTCTTC
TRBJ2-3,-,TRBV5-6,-,CASRLSPTTGASDTQYF,TGTGCCAGCAGGCTCTCCCCAACGACAGGAGCCTCAGATACGCAGTATTTT
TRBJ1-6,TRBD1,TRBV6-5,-,CASGRDRDDSPLHF,TGTGCCAGCGGCCGGGACAGAGATGATTCACCCCTCCACTTT
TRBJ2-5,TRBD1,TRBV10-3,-,CAISASTGTGWETQYF,TGTGCCATCAGCGCATCAACCGGGACAGGATGGGAGACCCAGTACTTC
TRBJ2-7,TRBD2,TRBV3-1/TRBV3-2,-,CASSRKPSGTYEQYF,TGTGCCAGCAGCCGAAAACCTAGCGGGACCTACGAGCAGTACTTC
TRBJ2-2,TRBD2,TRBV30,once,CAWSHSGGRTGELFF,TGTGCCTGGAGTCATAGCGGGGGGAGAACCGGGGAGCTGTTTTTT
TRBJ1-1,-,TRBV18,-,CASSPEGRGNTEAFF,TGTGCCAGCTCACCAGAGGGGAGGGGGAACACTGAAGCTTTCTTT
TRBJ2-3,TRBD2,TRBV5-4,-,CASSRTSGSSDTQYF,TGTGCCAGCAGCCGGACTAGCGGGAGTTCAGATACGCAGTATTTT
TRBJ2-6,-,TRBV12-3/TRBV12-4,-,CVSTGAGANVLTF,TGTGTCAGCACGGGGGCTGGGGCCAACGTCCTGACTTTC
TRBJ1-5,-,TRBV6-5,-,CASFGGLLPQHF,TGTGCCAGCTTCGGGGGTCTATTGCCCCAGCATTTT
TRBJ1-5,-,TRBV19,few,CASSRLSGDTNQPQHF,TGTGCCAGTAGTCGTCTTAGCGGGGACACCAATCAGCCCCAGCATTTT
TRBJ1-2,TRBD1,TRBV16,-,CASSQRQGSYGYTF,TGTGCCAGCAGCCAGAGACAGGGTAGCTATGGCTACACCTTC
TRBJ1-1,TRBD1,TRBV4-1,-,CASSLTGGAPGTEAFF,TGCGCCAGCAGCCTCACAGGGGGCGCCCCTGGAACTGAAGCTTTCTTT
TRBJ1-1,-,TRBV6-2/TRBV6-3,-,CASSPQGWGTEAFF,TGTGCCAGCAGTCCCCAGGGTTGGGGTACTGAAGCTTTCTTT
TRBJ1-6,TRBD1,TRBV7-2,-,CASSIDRGLDSPLHF,TGTGCCAGCAGCATCGACAGGGGGCTTGACTCACCCCTCCACTTT
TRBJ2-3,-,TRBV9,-,CASSVDPAGYGDTQYF,TGTGCCAGCAGCGTAGATCCCGCCGGGTATGGAGATACGCAGTATTTT
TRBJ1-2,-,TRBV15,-,CATSRDLADYGYTF,TGTGCCACCAGCAGAGATCTAGCCGACTATGGCTACACCTTC
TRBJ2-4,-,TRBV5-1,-,CAPGIQYF,TGCGCTCCCGGGATTCAGTACTTC
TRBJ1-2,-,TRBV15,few,CATSPDGGNYGYTF,TGTGCCACCAGTCCGGATGGGGGGAACTATGGCTACACCTTC
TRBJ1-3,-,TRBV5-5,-,CASSSLQGSGNTIYF,TGTGCCAGCAGCTCATTACAGGGTTCTGGAAACACCATATATTTT
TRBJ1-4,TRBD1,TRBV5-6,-,CASSRGQGVLGKLFF,TGTGCCAGCAGCCGCGGACAGGGAGTATTGGGAAAACTGTTTTTT
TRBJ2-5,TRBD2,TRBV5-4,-,CASSYGTSGTDETQYF,TGTGCCAGCAGCTATGGGACTAGCGGGACCGATGAGACCCAGTACTTC
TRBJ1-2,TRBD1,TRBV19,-,CASSDADRGYGYTF,TGTGCCAGTAGTGACGCCGACAGGGGCTATGGCTACACCTTC
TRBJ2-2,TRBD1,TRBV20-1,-,CSASWVTGATGELFF,TGCAGTGCTAGTTGGGTGACAGGGGCGACCGGGGAGCTGTTTTTT
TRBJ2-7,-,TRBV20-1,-,CSASPGTLDEQYF,TGCAGTGCTAGTCCCGGGACTCTCGACGAGCAGTACTTC
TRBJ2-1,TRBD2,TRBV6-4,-,CAGGRGANNEQFF,TGTGCCGGAGGGCGGGGGGCAAACAATGAGCAGTTCTTC
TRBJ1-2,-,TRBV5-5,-,CASSLGDFNYGYTF,TGTGCCAGCAGCTTGGGCGATTTCAACTATGGCTACACCTTC
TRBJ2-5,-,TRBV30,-,CAWSVLRQETQYF,TGTGCCTGGAGTGTACTGAGGCAAGAGACCCAGTACTTC
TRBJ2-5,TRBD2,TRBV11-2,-,CASSLGASGYIETQYF,TGTGCCAGCAGCTTAGGGGCTAGCGGGTATATAGAGACCCAGTACTTC
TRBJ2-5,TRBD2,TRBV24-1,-,CATSDSRTSGGQETQYF,TGTGCCACCAGTGATTCACGGACTAGCGGGGGGCAAGAGACCCAGTACTTC
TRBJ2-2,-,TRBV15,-,CATSSHLDRAIGELFF,TGTGCCACCAGCAGCCACTTAGACAGAGCCATCGGGGAGCTGTTTTTT
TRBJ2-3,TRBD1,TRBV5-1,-,CASSQDRGTDTQYF,TGCGCCAGCAGCCAGGACAGGGGCACAGATACGCAGTATTTT
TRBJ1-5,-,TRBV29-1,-,CSVEGVNQPQHF,TGCAGCGTTGAAGGAGTTAATCAGCCCCAGCATTTT
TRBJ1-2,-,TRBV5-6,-,CASSWLEGRQRNYGYTF,TGTGCCAGCAGCTGGTTAGAAGGCAGACAGCGAAACTATGGCTACACCTTC
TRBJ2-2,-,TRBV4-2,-,CASSQANTNTGELFF,TGTGCCAGCAGCCAAGCAAACACGAACACCGGGGAGCTGTTTTTT
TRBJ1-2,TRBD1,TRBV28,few,CASSSEGQGRLYGYTF,TGTGCCAGCAGTTCCGAGGGACAGGGGCGACTCTATGGCTACACCTTC
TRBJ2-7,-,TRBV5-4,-,CASSRPTREQYF,TGTGCCAGCAGCCGCCCAACACGCGAGCAGTACTTC
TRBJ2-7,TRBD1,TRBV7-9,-,CASSYGQGGIAYEQYF,TGTGCCAGCAGCTATGGACAGGGGGGGATAGCCTACGAGCAGTACTTC
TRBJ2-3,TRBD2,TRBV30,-,CAWNLIAGGPEDTQYF,TGTGCCTGGAACCTGATAGCGGGAGGGCCGGAGGATACGCAGTATTTT
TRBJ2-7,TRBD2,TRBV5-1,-,CASSSSTSGGARYEQYF,TGCGCCAGCAGCTCCTCTACTAGCGGGGGGGCCCGGTACGAGCAGTACTTC
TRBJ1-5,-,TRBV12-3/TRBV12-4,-,CASTRVVGQPQHF,TGTGCCAGCACTCGGGTGGTGGGTCAGCCCCAGCATTTT
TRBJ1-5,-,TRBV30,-,CAWGLGSNQPQHF,TGTGCCTGGGGCCTAGGTAGCAATCAGCCCCAGCATTTT
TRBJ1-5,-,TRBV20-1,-,CSASETVNQPQHF,TGCAGTGCTAGTGAAACGGTCAATCAGCCCCAGCATTTT
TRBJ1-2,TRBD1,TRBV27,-,CASSPDRGPGYGYTF,TGTGCCAGCAGTCCCGACAGGGGTCCAGGGTATGGCTACACCTTC